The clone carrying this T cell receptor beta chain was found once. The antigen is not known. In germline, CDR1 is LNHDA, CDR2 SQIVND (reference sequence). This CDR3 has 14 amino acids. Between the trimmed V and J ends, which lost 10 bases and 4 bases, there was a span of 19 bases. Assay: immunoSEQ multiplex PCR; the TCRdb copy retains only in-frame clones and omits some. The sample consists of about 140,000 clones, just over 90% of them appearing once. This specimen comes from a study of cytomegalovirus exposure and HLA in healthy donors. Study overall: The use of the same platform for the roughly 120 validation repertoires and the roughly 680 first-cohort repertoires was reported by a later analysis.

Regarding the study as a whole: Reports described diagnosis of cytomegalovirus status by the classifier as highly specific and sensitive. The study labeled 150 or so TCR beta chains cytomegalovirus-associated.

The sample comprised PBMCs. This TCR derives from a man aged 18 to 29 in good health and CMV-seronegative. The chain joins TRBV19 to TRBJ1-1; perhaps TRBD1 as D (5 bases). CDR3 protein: CATWEGRRGTEAFF. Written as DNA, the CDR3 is TGTGCCACTTGGGAGGGGCGCCGGGGCACTGAAGCTTTCTTT.